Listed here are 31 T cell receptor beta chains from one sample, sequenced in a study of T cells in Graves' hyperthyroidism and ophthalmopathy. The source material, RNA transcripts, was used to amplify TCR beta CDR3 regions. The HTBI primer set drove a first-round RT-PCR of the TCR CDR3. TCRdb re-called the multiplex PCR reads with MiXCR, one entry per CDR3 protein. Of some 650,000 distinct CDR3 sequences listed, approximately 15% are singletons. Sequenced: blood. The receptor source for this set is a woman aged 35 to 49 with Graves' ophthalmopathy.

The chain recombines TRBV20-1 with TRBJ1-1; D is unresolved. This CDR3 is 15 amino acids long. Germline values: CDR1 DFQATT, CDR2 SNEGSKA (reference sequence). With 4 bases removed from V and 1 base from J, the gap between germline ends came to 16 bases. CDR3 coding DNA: TGCAGTGCTATCAGTCCGGGGAGGGCGAACACTGAAGCTTTCTTT. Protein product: CSAISPGRANTEAFF.

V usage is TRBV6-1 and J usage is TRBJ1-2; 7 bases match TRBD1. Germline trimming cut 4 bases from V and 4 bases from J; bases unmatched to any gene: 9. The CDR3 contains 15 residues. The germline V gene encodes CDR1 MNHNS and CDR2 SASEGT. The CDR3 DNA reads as TGTGCCAGCAGTGCCGGGACAGACCACCTCTATGGCTACACCTTC. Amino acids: CASSAGTDHLYGYTF.

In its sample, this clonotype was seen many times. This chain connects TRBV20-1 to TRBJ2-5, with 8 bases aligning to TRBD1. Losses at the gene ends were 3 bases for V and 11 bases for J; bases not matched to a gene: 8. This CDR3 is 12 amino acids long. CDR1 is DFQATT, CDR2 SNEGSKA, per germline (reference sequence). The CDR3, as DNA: TGCAGTGCTAGCGTGACAGGGGAAATTCAGTACTTC. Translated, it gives CSASVTGEIQYF.

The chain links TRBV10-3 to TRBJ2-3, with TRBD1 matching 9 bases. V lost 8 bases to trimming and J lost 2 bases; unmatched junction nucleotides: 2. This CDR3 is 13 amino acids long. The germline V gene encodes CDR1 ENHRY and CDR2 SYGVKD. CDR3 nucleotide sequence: TGTGCCATCCGGGACAGGGTCACAGATACGCAGTATTTT. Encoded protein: CAIRDRVTDTQYF.

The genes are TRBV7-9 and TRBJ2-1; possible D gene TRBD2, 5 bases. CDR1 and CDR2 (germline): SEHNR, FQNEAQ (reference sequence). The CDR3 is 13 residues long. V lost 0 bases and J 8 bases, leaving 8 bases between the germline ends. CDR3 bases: TGTGCCAGCAGCTTAGCGGCCGGGGATGAGCAGTTCTTC. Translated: CASSLAAGDEQFF. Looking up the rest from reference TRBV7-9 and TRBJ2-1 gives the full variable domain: DTGVSQNPRHKITKRGQNVTFRCDPISEHNRLYWYRQTLGQGPEFLTYFQNEAQLEKSRLLSDRFSAERPKGSFSTLEIQRTEQGDSAMYLCASSLAAGDEQFFGPGTRLTVL.

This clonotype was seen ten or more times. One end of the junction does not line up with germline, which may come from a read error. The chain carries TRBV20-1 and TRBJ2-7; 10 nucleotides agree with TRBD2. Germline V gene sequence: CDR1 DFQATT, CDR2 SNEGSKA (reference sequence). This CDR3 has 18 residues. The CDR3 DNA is TGCAGTGCGAGAGGAGGTGTGCTAGCGGGAGAGGGAAGGAACGAGCAGTACTTC. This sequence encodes CSARGGVLAGEGRNEQYF.

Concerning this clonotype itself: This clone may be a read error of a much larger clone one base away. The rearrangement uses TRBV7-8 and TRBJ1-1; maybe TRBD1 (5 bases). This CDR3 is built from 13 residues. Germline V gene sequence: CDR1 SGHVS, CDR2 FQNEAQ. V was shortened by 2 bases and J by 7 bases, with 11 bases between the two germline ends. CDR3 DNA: TGTGCCAGCAGCTTATCCAGGGATGGTGAAGCTTTCTTT. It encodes CASSLSRDGEAFF.

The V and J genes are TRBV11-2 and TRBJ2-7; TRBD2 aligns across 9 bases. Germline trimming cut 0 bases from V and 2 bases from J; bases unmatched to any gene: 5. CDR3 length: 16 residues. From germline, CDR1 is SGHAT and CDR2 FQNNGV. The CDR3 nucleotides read TGTGCCAGCAGCTTAGATCCCGTAGCGGGGGCCTACGAGCAGTACTTC. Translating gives CASSLDPVAGAYEQYF.

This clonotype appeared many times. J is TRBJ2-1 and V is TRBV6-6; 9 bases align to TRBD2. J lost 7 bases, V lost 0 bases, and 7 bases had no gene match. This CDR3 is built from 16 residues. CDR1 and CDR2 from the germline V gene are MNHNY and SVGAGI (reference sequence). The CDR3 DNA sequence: TGTGCCAGCAGTTACTCGAAGACTAGCGGAGGAAATGAGCAGTTCTTC. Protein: CASSYSKTSGGNEQFF.

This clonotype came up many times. CDR3 sequence: CASSLGSQGVGYTF. The CDR3 region has the DNA TGCGCCAGCAGCTTGGGCTCACAGGGGGTTGGCTACACCTTC. V and J are TRBV5-1 and TRBJ1-2; 8 bases are a match to TRBD1. Germline CDR1 reads SGHRS; CDR2 reads YFSETQ. Trimming took 0 bases from V and 7 from J; bases not matched to a gene: 5. The CDR3 contains 14 residues.

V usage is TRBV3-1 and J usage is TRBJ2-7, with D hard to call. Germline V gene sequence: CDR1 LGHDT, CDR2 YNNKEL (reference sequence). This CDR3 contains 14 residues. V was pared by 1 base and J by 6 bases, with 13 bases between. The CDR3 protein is CASSQATQPGEQYF. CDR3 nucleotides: TGTGCCAGCAGCCAAGCTACTCAGCCCGGCGAGCAGTACTTC.

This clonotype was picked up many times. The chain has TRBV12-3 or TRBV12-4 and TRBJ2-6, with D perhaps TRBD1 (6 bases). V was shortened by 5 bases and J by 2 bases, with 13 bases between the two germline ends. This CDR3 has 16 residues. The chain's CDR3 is CASSVRGGAGANVLTF. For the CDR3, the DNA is TGTGCCAGCAGTGTCAGGGGTGGGGCTGGGGCCAACGTCCTGACTTTC.

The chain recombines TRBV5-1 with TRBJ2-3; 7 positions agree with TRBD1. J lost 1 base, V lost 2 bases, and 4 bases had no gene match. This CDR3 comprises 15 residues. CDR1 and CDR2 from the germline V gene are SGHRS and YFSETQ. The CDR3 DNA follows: TGCGCCAGCAGCTTCGGGACAGACCGCACAGATACGCAGTATTTT. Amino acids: CASSFGTDRTDTQYF. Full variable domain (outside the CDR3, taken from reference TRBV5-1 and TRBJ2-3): KAGVTQTPRYLIKTRGQQVTLSCSPISGHRSVSWYQQTPGQGLQFLFEYFSETQRNKGNFPGRFSGRQFSNSRSEMNVSTLELGDSALYLCASSFGTDRTDTQYFGPGTRLTVL.

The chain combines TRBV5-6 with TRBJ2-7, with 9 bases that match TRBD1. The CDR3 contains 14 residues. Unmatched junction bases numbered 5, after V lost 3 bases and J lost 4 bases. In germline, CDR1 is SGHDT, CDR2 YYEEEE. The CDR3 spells CASSSGTGLYEQYF. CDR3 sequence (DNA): TGTGCCAGCAGCTCCGGGACAGGGTTGTACGAGCAGTACTTC. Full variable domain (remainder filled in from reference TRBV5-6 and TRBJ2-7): DAGVTQSPTHLIKTRGQQVTLRCSPKSGHDTVSWYQQALGQGPQFIFQYYEEEERQRGNFPDRFSGHQFPNYSSELNVNALLLGDSALYLCASSSGTGLYEQYFGPGTRLTVT.

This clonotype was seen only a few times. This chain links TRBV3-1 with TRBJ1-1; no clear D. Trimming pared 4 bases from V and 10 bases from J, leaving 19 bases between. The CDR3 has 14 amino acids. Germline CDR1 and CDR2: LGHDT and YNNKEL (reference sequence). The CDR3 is CASSLRLSLEAAFF. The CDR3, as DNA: TGTGCCAGCAGCCTTCGACTTAGTCTCGAGGCAGCTTTCTTT.

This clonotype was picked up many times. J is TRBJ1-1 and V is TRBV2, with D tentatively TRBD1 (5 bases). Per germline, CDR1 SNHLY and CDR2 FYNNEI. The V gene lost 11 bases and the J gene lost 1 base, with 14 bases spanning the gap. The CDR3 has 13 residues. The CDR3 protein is CAGGQQENTEAFF. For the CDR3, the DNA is TGTGCCGGTGGACAACAGGAGAACACTGAAGCTTTCTTT.

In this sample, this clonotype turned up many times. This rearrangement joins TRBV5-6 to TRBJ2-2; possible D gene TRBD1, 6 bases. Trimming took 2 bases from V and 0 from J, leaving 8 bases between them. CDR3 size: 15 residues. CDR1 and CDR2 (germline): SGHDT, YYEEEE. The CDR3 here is CASSFRGTNTGELFF. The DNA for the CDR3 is TGTGCCAGCAGCTTTAGGGGGACGAACACCGGGGAGCTGTTTTTT.

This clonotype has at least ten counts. The CDR3 is CAWSGPTGRETQYF. CDR3 DNA sequence: TGTGCCTGGAGTGGGCCGACAGGGCGAGAGACCCAGTACTTC. The rearrangement uses TRBV30 and TRBJ2-5, with 7 bases matching TRBD1. J lost 4 bases, V lost 1 base, and 6 bases had no gene match. CDR3 size: 14 residues. Germline V lookup: CDR1 GTSNPN, CDR2 SVGIG (reference sequence).

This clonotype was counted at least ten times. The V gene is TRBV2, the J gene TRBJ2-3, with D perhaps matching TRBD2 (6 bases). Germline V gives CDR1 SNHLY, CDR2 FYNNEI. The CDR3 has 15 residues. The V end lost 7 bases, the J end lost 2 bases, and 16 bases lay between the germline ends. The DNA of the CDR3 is TGTGCCAGCATCCCGGCGGGGATGATCACAGATACGCAGTATTTT. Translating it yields CASIPAGMITDTQYF.

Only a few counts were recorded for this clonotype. This CDR3 is CSVLGGEETQYF. As DNA, the CDR3 is TGCAGCGTCCTAGGGGGGGAAGAGACCCAGTACTTC. The J gene is TRBJ2-5, the V gene TRBV29-1; TRBD2 might be the D (7 bases). The CDR3 sequence is 12 residues long. Germline CDR1 reads SQVTM; CDR2 reads ANQGSEA. V was cut by 6 bases and J by 3 bases, with 11 bases left in between.

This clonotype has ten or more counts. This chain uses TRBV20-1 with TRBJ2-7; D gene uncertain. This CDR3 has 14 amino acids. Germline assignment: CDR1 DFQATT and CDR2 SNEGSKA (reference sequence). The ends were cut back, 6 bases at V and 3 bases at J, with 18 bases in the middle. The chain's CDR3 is CSARRMGYGYEQYF. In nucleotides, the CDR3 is TGCAGTGCCAGACGTATGGGGTATGGCTACGAGCAGTACTTC.

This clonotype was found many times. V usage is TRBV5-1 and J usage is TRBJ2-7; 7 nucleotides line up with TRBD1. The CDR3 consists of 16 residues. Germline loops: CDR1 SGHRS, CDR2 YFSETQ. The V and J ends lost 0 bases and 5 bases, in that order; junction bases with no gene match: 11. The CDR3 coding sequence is TGCGCCAGCAGCTTGGCGATAGGGGGCGAGTCCCACGAGCAGTACTTC. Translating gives CASSLAIGGESHEQYF.

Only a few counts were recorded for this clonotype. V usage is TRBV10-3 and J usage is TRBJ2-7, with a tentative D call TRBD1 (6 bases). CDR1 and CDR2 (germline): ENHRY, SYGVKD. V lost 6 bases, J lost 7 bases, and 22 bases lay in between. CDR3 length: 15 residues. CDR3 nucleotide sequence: TGTGCCATCAGCGGTACTATCTCTACGAGGGGGGAGCAGTACTTC. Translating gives CAISGTISTRGEQYF.

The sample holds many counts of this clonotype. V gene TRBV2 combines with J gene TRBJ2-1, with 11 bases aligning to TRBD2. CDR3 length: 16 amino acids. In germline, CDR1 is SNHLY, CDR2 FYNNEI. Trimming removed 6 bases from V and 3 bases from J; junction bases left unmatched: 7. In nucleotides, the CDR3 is TGTGCCAGCAGGACGGGACTAGCGGCCTTCTACAATGAGCAGTTCTTC. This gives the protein CASRTGLAAFYNEQFF.

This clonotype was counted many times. CDR3 protein: CASTSWTGGSYGYTF. The CDR3 DNA is TGCGCCAGCACTTCGTGGACGGGAGGATCCTATGGCTACACCTTC. The chain combines TRBV5-1 with TRBJ1-2, with D hard to call. V was shortened by 6 bases and J by 4 bases, with 19 bases between the two germline ends. The CDR3 covers 15 residues. Germline lookup yields CDR1 SGHRS and CDR2 YFSETQ.

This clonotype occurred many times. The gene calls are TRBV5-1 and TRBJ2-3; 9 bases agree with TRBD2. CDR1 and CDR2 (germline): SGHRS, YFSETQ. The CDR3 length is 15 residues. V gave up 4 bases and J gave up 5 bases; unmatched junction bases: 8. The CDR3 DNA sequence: TGCGCCAGCAGCCGAACGGTAGCGGGAGAAGATACGCAGTATTTT. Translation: CASSRTVAGEDTQYF.

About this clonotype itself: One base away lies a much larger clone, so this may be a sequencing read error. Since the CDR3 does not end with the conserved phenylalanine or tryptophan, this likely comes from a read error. CDR3 sequence (DNA): TGTGCCAGCAGTCTCAACGTTAAGGCGGTCGAGCAGTACCTC. It translates to CASSLNVKAVEQYL. The chain is built from TRBV28 and TRBJ2-7; D not certain. The CDR3 extends over 14 amino acids. Looked up from germline, CDR1 is MDHEN and CDR2 is SYDVKM. V lost 5 bases and J lost 6, with 17 bases in between.

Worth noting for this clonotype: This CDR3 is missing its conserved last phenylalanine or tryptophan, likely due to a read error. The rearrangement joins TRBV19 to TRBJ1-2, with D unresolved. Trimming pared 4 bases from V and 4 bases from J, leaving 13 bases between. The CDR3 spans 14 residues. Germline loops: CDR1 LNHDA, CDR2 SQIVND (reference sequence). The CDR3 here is CASSNRERGYGYTL. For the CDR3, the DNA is TGTGCCAGTAGTAACCGGGAGCGAGGCTATGGCTACACCCTC.

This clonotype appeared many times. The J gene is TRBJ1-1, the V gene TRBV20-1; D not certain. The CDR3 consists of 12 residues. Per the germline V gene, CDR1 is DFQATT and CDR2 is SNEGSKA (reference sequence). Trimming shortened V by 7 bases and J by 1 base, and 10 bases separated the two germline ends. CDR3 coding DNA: TGCAGTGTCCCCAAGGAGAACACTGAAGCTTTCTTT. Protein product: CSVPKENTEAFF.

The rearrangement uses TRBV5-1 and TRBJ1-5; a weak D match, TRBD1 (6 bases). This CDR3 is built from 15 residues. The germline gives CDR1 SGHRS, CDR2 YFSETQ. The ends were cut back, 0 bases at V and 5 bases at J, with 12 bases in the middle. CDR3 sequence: CASSLAPGVDQPQHF. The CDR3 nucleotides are TGCGCCAGCAGCTTGGCCCCAGGGGTCGATCAGCCCCAGCATTTT.

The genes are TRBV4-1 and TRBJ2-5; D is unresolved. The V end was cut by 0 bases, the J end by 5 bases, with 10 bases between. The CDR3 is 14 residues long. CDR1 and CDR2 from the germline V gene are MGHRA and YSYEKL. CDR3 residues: CASSQETAAETQYF. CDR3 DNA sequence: TGCGCCAGCAGCCAAGAAACAGCAGCGGAGACCCAGTACTTC.